This T cell receptor (beta chain) derives from a study of OX40 agonist ivuxolimab in advanced cancers. Across the study: The patients' treatment was ivuxolimab, an agonistic anti-OX40 (CD134) antibody. Averaging 60 years in age, with a range of roughly 20 to 90, the cohort was more than 75% male. The study's findings and limits: Clonal expansion from baseline to week 6 occurred in both CD4+ and CD8+ T cells. Among T cells, CD8+ cells averaged more expanded clones than CD4+ cells.

This clone was observed a few times. The antigen is undetermined. TCRdb keeps only in-frame clones here, not all; method: immunoSEQ multiplex PCR. The sample lists 60,000 to 80,000 clones; roughly 88% were seen once. Germline loops: CDR1 SGHVS, CDR2 FNYEAQ. V dropped 4 bases and J dropped 9 bases, with 15 bases sitting between them. The CDR3 is made up of 13 amino acids. This chain connects TRBV7-6 to TRBJ1-1; D ambiguous. The receptor's source is an adult with an advanced solid tumor such as melanoma, head and neck, liver or kidney cancer. Source: CD4+ or CD8+ T cells sorted from blood, taken in a trial of the OX40 agonist ivuxolimab. The CDR3 protein is CASSSPSEAQAFF. As DNA, the CDR3 is TGTGCCAGCAGCTCCCCATCGGAGGCTCAAGCTTTCTTT.